This T cell receptor beta chain emerged from a study of blood T cell repertoires in COVID-19. Per germline, CDR1 LNHDA and CDR2 SQIVND (reference sequence). Trimming removed 3 bases at V and 1 base at J, with 12 bases between. The CDR3 spans 15 residues. This clone was seen more than once but under ten times. This table comes from immunoSEQ multiplex PCR, and its TCRdb copy is limited to in-frame clones, with some not included. The sample lists approximately 110,000 clones, around 74% occurring once. V and J are TRBV19 and TRBJ1-1, with D perhaps TRBD1 (6 bases). This receptor was identified in an elderly man with COVID-19, enrolled during active disease. Specimen: peripheral blood. CDR3 amino acids: CASSIPGAGNTEAFF. Here the CDR3 DNA reads TGTGCCAGTAGTATTCCAGGGGCGGGGAACACTGAAGCTTTCTTT. Together with reference TRBV19 and TRBJ1-1, the CDR3 gives the full variable domain: DGGITQSPKYLFRKEGQNVTLSCEQNLNHDAMYWYRQDPGQGLRLIYYSQIVNDFQKGDIAEGYSVSREKKESFPLTVTSAQKNPTAFYLCASSIPGAGNTEAFFGQGTRLTVV.